The rows below give T cell receptor beta chains drawn from one sample of a study of OX40 agonist ivuxolimab in advanced cancers. Measured with immunoSEQ multiplex PCR; TCRdb has only the in-frame clones, and not every one. Among fewer than 65,000 clones, more than 80% were seen once, and the ten largest hold 10% to 12%. The material was CD4+ or CD8+ T cells sorted from blood, obtained in a trial of the OX40 agonist ivuxolimab. All receptors come from an adult with an advanced solid tumor such as melanoma, head and neck, liver or kidney cancer. CDR3s include the opening cysteine and the closing phenylalanine or tryptophan. A D gene is named only where the DNA matches it firmly. The listing skips clone size in some rows; elsewhere it reads once, few, many or a size class.

v_gene: TRBV27; abundance: -; j_gene: TRBJ2-1; d_gene: -; CDR3aa: CASSLGSQRIYNEQFF; CDR3nt: TGTGCCAGCAGTTTGGGGAGTCAAAGAATCTACAATGAGCAGTTCTTC
v_gene: TRBV11-2; abundance: -; j_gene: TRBJ1-5; d_gene: -; CDR3aa: CASSLDPWEPQHF; CDR3nt: TGTGCCAGCAGCTTAGATCCTTGGGAGCCCCAGCATTTT
v_gene: TRBV6-4; abundance: -; j_gene: TRBJ1-1; d_gene: -; CDR3aa: CASSASGNTEAFF; CDR3nt: TGTGCCAGCAGTGCGTCGGGGAACACTGAAGCTTTCTTT
v_gene: TRBV6-6; abundance: -; j_gene: TRBJ1-2; d_gene: -; CDR3aa: CASSYSQGRDGYTF; CDR3nt: TGTGCCAGCAGTTACTCGCAGGGGAGGGATGGCTACACCTTC
v_gene: TRBV5-1; abundance: -; j_gene: TRBJ2-1; d_gene: -; CDR3aa: CASSLVGTGNEQFF; CDR3nt: TGCGCCAGCAGCTTGGTAGGGACGGGGAATGAGCAGTTCTTC
v_gene: TRBV19; abundance: -; j_gene: TRBJ1-6; d_gene: -; CDR3aa: CASSQPPGSSYNSPLHF; CDR3nt: TGTGCCAGTAGTCAACCCCCGGGGAGCTCCTATAATTCACCCCTCCACTTT
v_gene: TRBV5-1; abundance: -; j_gene: TRBJ1-3; d_gene: TRBD1; CDR3aa: CASSSRTGGGNTIYF; CDR3nt: TGCGCCAGCAGCTCCAGGACAGGCGGCGGAAACACCATATATTTT
v_gene: TRBV9; abundance: -; j_gene: TRBJ2-7; d_gene: -; CDR3aa: CASSVGGSGSEQYF; CDR3nt: TGTGCCAGCAGCGTTGGGGGCAGCGGTAGTGAGCAGTACTTC
v_gene: TRBV5-1; abundance: -; j_gene: TRBJ2-1; d_gene: -; CDR3aa: CASSPFRGRDNEQFF; CDR3nt: TGCGCCAGCAGCCCGTTCCGGGGGCGGGACAATGAGCAGTTCTTC
v_gene: TRBV28; abundance: -; j_gene: TRBJ1-1; d_gene: -; CDR3aa: CASSYMITLNTEAFF; CDR3nt: TGTGCCAGCAGCTATATGATTACCCTGAACACTGAAGCTTTCTTT
v_gene: TRBV6-5; abundance: -; j_gene: TRBJ1-1; d_gene: -; CDR3aa: CASSSPGRPNTEAFF; CDR3nt: TGTGCCAGCAGTTCCCCGGGGCGGCCGAACACTGAAGCTTTCTTT
v_gene: TRBV5-1; abundance: -; j_gene: TRBJ2-1; d_gene: TRBD2; CDR3aa: CASSETSGRAYNEQFF; CDR3nt: TGCGCCAGCAGCGAGACTAGCGGGAGGGCCTACAATGAGCAGTTCTTC
v_gene: TRBV19; abundance: -; j_gene: TRBJ1-1; d_gene: -; CDR3aa: CASSIPNTEAFF; CDR3nt: TGTGCCAGTAGTATTCCGAACACTGAAGCTTTCTTT
v_gene: TRBV6-1; abundance: -; j_gene: TRBJ1-2; d_gene: -; CDR3aa: CASSLGLGGNGYTF; CDR3nt: TGTGCCAGCAGCCTCGGTCTTGGAGGGAATGGCTACACCTTC
v_gene: TRBV28; abundance: -; j_gene: TRBJ2-1; d_gene: TRBD2; CDR3aa: CASSSGLAQFF; CDR3nt: TGTGCCAGCAGTTCAGGACTAGCTCAGTTCTTC
v_gene: TRBV7-7; abundance: -; j_gene: TRBJ2-5; d_gene: -; CDR3aa: CASARDLQETQYF; CDR3nt: TGTGCTAGCGCCCGGGACTTACAAGAGACCCAGTACTTC
v_gene: TRBV11-2; abundance: -; j_gene: TRBJ2-2; d_gene: -; CDR3aa: CASSLDRTGELFF; CDR3nt: TGTGCCAGCAGCTTAGATAGAACCGGGGAGCTGTTTTTT
v_gene: TRBV12-5; abundance: -; j_gene: TRBJ1-1; d_gene: TRBD1; CDR3aa: CASGTRGGMDTEAFF; CDR3nt: TGTGCTAGTGGTACCAGGGGGGGTATGGACACTGAAGCTTTCTTT
v_gene: TRBV29-1; abundance: -; j_gene: TRBJ2-7; d_gene: TRBD2; CDR3aa: CSVEIAGGTYEQYF; CDR3nt: TGCAGCGTTGAAATAGCGGGGGGGACCTACGAGCAGTACTTC
v_gene: TRBV28; abundance: -; j_gene: TRBJ1-5; d_gene: -; CDR3aa: CASSLVGNTQPQHF; CDR3nt: TGTGCCAGCAGTTTAGTAGGAAATACTCAGCCCCAGCATTTT
v_gene: TRBV2; abundance: -; j_gene: TRBJ1-5; d_gene: TRBD1; CDR3aa: CASSGQGGDQPQHF; CDR3nt: TGTGCCAGCAGTGGACAGGGAGGCGATCAGCCCCAGCATTTT
v_gene: TRBV7-9; abundance: -; j_gene: TRBJ2-2; d_gene: -; CDR3aa: CASSPLDSGPGELFF; CDR3nt: TGTGCCAGCAGTCCTCTGGACTCAGGACCCGGGGAGCTGTTTTTT
v_gene: TRBV19; abundance: -; j_gene: TRBJ1-5; d_gene: -; CDR3aa: CASSIQGRQPQHF; CDR3nt: TGTGCCAGTAGTATCCAGGGTCGGCAGCCCCAGCATTTT
v_gene: TRBV19; abundance: -; j_gene: TRBJ2-4; d_gene: -; CDR3aa: CASSILWGDAKNIQYF; CDR3nt: TGTGCCAGTAGTATACTGTGGGGGGACGCCAAAAACATTCAGTACTTC
v_gene: TRBV28; abundance: few; j_gene: TRBJ1-2; d_gene: -; CDR3aa: CASSSNGRKGYYGYTF; CDR3nt: TGTGCCAGCAGCTCTAATGGGCGTAAAGGGTACTATGGCTACACCTTC
v_gene: TRBV7-7; abundance: -; j_gene: TRBJ2-3; d_gene: -; CDR3aa: CASSPDVTDTQYF; CDR3nt: TGTGCTAGCAGCCCCGACGTTACAGATACGCAGTATTTT
v_gene: TRBV11-1; abundance: -; j_gene: TRBJ2-1; d_gene: -; CDR3aa: CASSLVLGNEQFF; CDR3nt: TGTGCCAGCAGCTTAGTTCTCGGGAATGAGCAGTTCTTC
v_gene: TRBV5-1; abundance: -; j_gene: TRBJ2-6; d_gene: TRBD1; CDR3aa: CASSQDRGGSGANVLTF; CDR3nt: TGCGCCAGCAGCCAGGACAGGGGTGGCTCTGGGGCCAACGTCCTGACTTTC
v_gene: TRBV9; abundance: -; j_gene: TRBJ1-5; d_gene: -; CDR3aa: CASGHGGQPQHF; CDR3nt: TGTGCCAGTGGCCATGGGGGGCAGCCCCAGCATTTT
v_gene: TRBV4-1; abundance: -; j_gene: TRBJ1-5; d_gene: -; CDR3aa: CASSQLSQRQPQHF; CDR3nt: TGCGCCAGCAGCCAGCTATCACAAAGGCAGCCCCAGCATTTT
v_gene: TRBV5-6; abundance: -; j_gene: TRBJ1-6; d_gene: -; CDR3aa: CASSLAGGNSPLHF; CDR3nt: TGTGCCAGCAGCTTGGCGGGGGGGAATTCACCCCTCCACTTT
v_gene: TRBV6-1; abundance: -; j_gene: TRBJ1-1; d_gene: TRBD1; CDR3aa: CASREQGVTEAFF; CDR3nt: TGTGCCAGCAGGGAACAGGGGGTCACTGAAGCTTTCTTT
v_gene: TRBV6-5; abundance: -; j_gene: TRBJ1-5; d_gene: TRBD1; CDR3aa: CASSSTLGQGHQPQHF; CDR3nt: TGTGCCAGCAGTTCTACTCTGGGACAGGGCCATCAGCCCCAGCATTTT
v_gene: TRBV16; abundance: -; j_gene: TRBJ2-7; d_gene: -; CDR3aa: CASSQTGPSYEQYF; CDR3nt: TGTGCCAGCAGCCAAACTGGACCCTCCTACGAGCAGTACTTC
v_gene: TRBV19; abundance: -; j_gene: TRBJ2-7; d_gene: TRBD1; CDR3aa: CASSGWDRGYEQYF; CDR3nt: TGTGCCAGTAGTGGATGGGACAGGGGGTACGAGCAGTACTTC